This T cell receptor (beta chain) was captured by sequencing in a study of human T cells and chemical hapten exposure. Overall study: During the roughly 25-week study period, patients had diphenylcyclopropenone applied to the scalp every week.

TCRdb re-derived calls from the RACE reads in MiXCR, one entry per CDR3 protein. The table records about 190,000 distinct CDR3 sequences, about 22% of them present only once. Indicated time point: patch test 3, about 24 weeks after DPC sensitization. Regarding treatment: therapeutic diphenylcyclopropenone sensitization with weekly scalp DPC. Ahead of each patch test application, blood was drawn. The study enrolled 18 to 70-year-old alopecia patients suitable for DPC. The clonotype comes from a woman in her 40s with alopecia areata. Some clones in this sample may be carry-over from other donors' samples. The material sequenced was whole blood, taken in connection with sensitization to the hapten diphenylcyclopropenone (DPC).

Here the CDR3 DNA reads TGTGCCAGCAGCCAGCGGGTAGGGACCCGCGGCAATGAGCAGTTCTTC. Translating gives CASSQRVGTRGNEQFF. This chain joins TRBV3-1 and TRBJ2-1; TRBD1 or TRBD2 may be the D gene (5 bases each). This CDR3 has 16 residues. V lost 3 bases and J 6 bases, leaving 18 bases between the germline ends. Germline V gives CDR1 LGHDT, CDR2 YNNKEL (reference sequence).